A single T cell receptor beta chain is shown here with its context. The sample originates from a study of radiotherapy plus CTLA-4 blockade in lung cancer. Germline V gene data show CDR1 as MDHEN and CDR2 as SYDVKM. The CDR3 covers 15 residues. The ends were cut back, 6 bases at V and 0 bases at J, with 14 bases in the middle. The data were produced by immunoSEQ multiplex PCR, yet TCRdb's version contains in-frame clones alone and is incomplete. The sample contains 120,000 or so clones, around 75% of which appear only once. The chain is built from TRBV28 and TRBJ1-1; a weak D match, TRBD1 (5 bases). The TCR comes from a human donor with non-small cell lung cancer who had a partial response to radiotherapy plus ipilimumab. Specimen: peripheral blood, collected from a patient treated with radiotherapy plus ipilimumab. The CDR3 sequence: CASSIKYRMNTEAFF. In DNA, the CDR3 is TGTGCCAGCAGCATAAAATACAGGATGAACACTGAAGCTTTCTTT.